The 11 T cell receptor beta chains below all came from one sample that was sequenced in a study of cytomegalovirus exposure and HLA in healthy donors (dated by TCRdb to between 2016 and 2019). Libraries came from the immunoSEQ multiplex PCR assay. The multiplex PCR relied on a mix of 60 forward primers for TCR Vbeta segments and 13 reverse primers for TCR Jbeta segments. TCRdb mirrors the immuneACCESS table, restricted to in-frame sequences. Some clones are absent from its copies; in checked studies, under half trace to an unresolved V gene, and the reason for the others is unknown. Recorded for this sample are about 130,000 clones; around 78% of them occurred a single time. Of the sample, roughly 20% falls within the top ten clones. Sequencing was done on a sample of PBMCs. Receptors were obtained from a man between 18 and 29 years old in good health and CMV-seropositive.

This rearrangement joins TRBV9 to TRBJ2-1; 13 positions match TRBD2. Germline V CDR1 and CDR2: SGDLS, YYNGEE. The CDR3 is 16 residues long. After removal of 5 bases from V and 6 bases from J, the junction contained 8 bases not matched to a gene. The CDR3 DNA follows: TGTGCCAGCAGTGCGACTAGCGGGGGGAACCCCAATGAGCAGTTCTTC. Amino acids: CASSATSGGNPNEQFF.

The V and J genes are TRBV6-6 and TRBJ1-1; 8 bases fit TRBD1. From germline, CDR1 is MNHNY and CDR2 SVGAGI (reference sequence). The CDR3 is made up of 12 amino acids. V was clipped by 2 bases and J by 8 bases; unmatched bases: 1. The CDR3: CASSYGTGEAFF. As DNA, the CDR3 is TGTGCCAGCAGTTACGGGACAGGCGAAGCTTTCTTT.

The chain uses TRBV11-2 and TRBJ2-5; the match to TRBD2 covers 12 bases. Germline CDR1 and CDR2: SGHAT and FQNNGV. The CDR3 is 15 amino acids. V was pared by 4 bases and J by 4 bases, with 4 bases of the junction left unmatched. The DNA for the CDR3 is TGTGCCAGCAGCTACACTAGCGGGGGGCGAGAGACCCAGTACTTC. Protein product: CASSYTSGGRETQYF.

This chain links TRBV7-3 with TRBJ1-5; 8 bases match TRBD1. This CDR3 comprises 17 residues. After removal of 0 bases from V and 4 bases from J, the junction contained 8 bases not matched to a gene. CDR1 is SGHTA and CDR2 is FQGTGA in the germline V gene. For the CDR3, the DNA is TGTGCCAGCAGCTTAACCGGACAGGGCGAGGAAAATCAGCCCCAGCATTTT. This sequence encodes CASSLTGQGEENQPQHF.

This clone occurred once. The chain joins TRBV19 to TRBJ1-4; D call uncertain. Trimming removed 6 bases from V and 3 bases from J, with 11 bases in between. This CDR3 spans 14 amino acids. Germline CDR1 LNHDA, CDR2 SQIVND (reference sequence). This chain's CDR3 is CASSQTNSNEKLFF. The CDR3 DNA sequence: TGTGCCAGTAGCCAGACTAATTCTAATGAAAAACTGTTTTTT.

V usage is TRBV5-1 and J usage is TRBJ2-7; no clear D. The CDR3 loop spans 13 amino acids. The V end lost 3 bases, the J end lost 2 bases, and 9 bases lay between the germline ends. Germline V gene data show CDR1 as SGHRS and CDR2 as YFSETQ. DNA for the CDR3: TGCGCCAGCAGCTCAGACACAACCTACGAGCAGTACTTC. This sequence encodes CASSSDTTYEQYF.

As to this clone: A junction end diverges from the germline sequence, so it may reflect a read error. V gene TRBV6-4 combines with J gene TRBJ2-2; possibly TRBD2 for D (5 bases). CDR1 is MRHNA and CDR2 is SNTAGT in the germline V gene. This CDR3 comprises 14 residues. The CDR3 nucleotides are TGTGCCAGCAGCCCGACGGGGAACACCCGGGAGCTGTTTTTT. Encoded protein: CASSPTGNTRELFF.

This clone was recorded only once. The chain recombines TRBV30 with TRBJ1-1; D perhaps matches TRBD1 (6 bases). This CDR3 region has 14 residues. Germline V lookup: CDR1 GTSNPN, CDR2 SVGIG (reference sequence). Trimming took 1 base from V and 6 from J, leaving 15 bases between them. DNA of the CDR3: TGTGCCTGGAGTGCGACTCAGGGGATCTCTGAAGCTTTCTTT. It is translated as CAWSATQGISEAFF.

This chain uses TRBV27 with TRBJ1-1; D remains ambiguous. Germline V lookup: CDR1 MNHEY, CDR2 SMNVEV (reference sequence). Trimming removed 5 bases at V and 3 bases at J, with 16 bases between. The CDR3 consists of 15 residues. CDR3 coding DNA: TGTGCCAGCAGTCCCCTAGGTGGGGAGGACACTGAAGCTTTCTTT. Translated, it gives CASSPLGGEDTEAFF.

The chain has TRBV7-6 and TRBJ2-7; 8 bases match TRBD1. The CDR3 extends over 16 amino acids. Germline V gene sequence: CDR1 SGHVS, CDR2 FNYEAQ. With V trimmed by 3 bases and J by 0 bases, 7 bases remained unmatched. CDR3 protein: CASSFGQGMSSYEQYF. CDR3 sequence (DNA): TGTGCCAGCAGCTTCGGACAGGGCATGAGCTCCTACGAGCAGTACTTC. The full variable domain, completed using reference TRBV7-6 and TRBJ2-7, is GAGVSQSPRYKVTKRGQDVALRCDPISGHVSLYWYRQALGQGPEFLTYFNYEAQQDKSGLPNDRFSAERPEGSISTLTIQRTEQRDSAMYRCASSFGQGMSSYEQYFGPGTRLTVT.

CDR3: CASSDAWTGDTNTEAFF. CDR3 bases: TGTGCCAGCAGTGACGCTTGGACAGGGGATACGAACACTGAAGCTTTCTTT. This chain links TRBV2 with TRBJ1-1, with 9 bases matching TRBD1. Germline CDR1 SNHLY, CDR2 FYNNEI. The J segment lost 1 base and the V segment lost 3 bases, leaving 9 bases of the junction unmatched. The CDR3 is 17 amino acids.